The clone carrying this T cell receptor (beta chain) was seen a handful of times. The antigen remains unidentified. This CDR3 contains 12 residues. Germline assignment: CDR1 SGHRS and CDR2 YFSETQ. V lost 0 bases and J lost 6, with 4 bases in between. The data belong to a study of CD4+ T cells in melanoma. Findings and limits, study-wide: Neoantigen-specific CD4+ T cells in melanoma reportedly had diverse differentiation states.

Profiling relied on immunoSEQ multiplex PCR, and the TCRdb table lists in-frame clones only, not all of them. The table includes more than 8,500 clones, about 72% detected once. Sequencing input: cells from a culture (not recorded whether cultured in vitro). The rearrangement joins TRBV5-1 to TRBJ1-5; D is ambiguous. The TCR originated in a human donor with melanoma. In DNA, the CDR3 is TGCGCCAGCAGCTTGGAGGGTCAGCCCCAGCATTTT. Translating gives CASSLEGQPQHF.